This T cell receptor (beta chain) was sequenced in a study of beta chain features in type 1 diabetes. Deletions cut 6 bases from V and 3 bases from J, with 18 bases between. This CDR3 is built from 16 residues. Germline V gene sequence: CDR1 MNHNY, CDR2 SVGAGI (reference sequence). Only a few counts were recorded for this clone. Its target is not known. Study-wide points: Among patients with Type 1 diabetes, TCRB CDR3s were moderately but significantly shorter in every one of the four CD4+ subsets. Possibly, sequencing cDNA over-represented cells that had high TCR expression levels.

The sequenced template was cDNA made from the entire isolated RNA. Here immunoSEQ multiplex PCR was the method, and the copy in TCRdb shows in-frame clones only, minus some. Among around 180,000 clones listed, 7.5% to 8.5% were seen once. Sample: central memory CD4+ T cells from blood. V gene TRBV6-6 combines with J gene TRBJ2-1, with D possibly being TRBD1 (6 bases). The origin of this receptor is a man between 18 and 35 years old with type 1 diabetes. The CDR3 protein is CASSQIKGENYNEQFF. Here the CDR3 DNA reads TGTGCCAGCAGCCAGATAAAGGGGGAGAACTACAATGAGCAGTTCTTC.